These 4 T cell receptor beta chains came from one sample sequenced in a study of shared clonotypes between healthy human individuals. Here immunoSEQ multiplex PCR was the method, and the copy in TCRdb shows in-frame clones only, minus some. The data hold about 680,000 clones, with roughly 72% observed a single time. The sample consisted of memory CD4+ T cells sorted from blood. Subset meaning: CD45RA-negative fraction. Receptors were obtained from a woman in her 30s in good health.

The CDR3 loop is CASRSPRGRVETQYF. CDR3 in DNA: TGTGCCAGCAGGAGCCCTAGGGGTAGGGTGGAGACCCAGTACTTC. V usage is TRBV28 and J usage is TRBJ2-5; D may be TRBD1 (5 bases). This CDR3 has 15 amino acids. Germline values: CDR1 MDHEN, CDR2 SYDVKM. The V gene lost 6 bases and the J gene lost 5 bases, with 19 bases spanning the gap.

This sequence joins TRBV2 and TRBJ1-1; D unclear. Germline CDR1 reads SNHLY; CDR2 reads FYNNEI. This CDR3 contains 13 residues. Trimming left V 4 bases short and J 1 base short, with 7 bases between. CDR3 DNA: TGTGCCAGCAGTGGACAATCGAACACTGAAGCTTTCTTT. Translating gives CASSGQSNTEAFF. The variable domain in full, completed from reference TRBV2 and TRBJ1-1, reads EPEVTQTPSHQVTQMGQEVILRCVPISNHLYFYWYRQILGQKVEFLVSFYNNEISEKSEIFDDQFSVERPDGSNFTLKIRSTKLEDSAMYFCASSGQSNTEAFFGQGTRLTVV.

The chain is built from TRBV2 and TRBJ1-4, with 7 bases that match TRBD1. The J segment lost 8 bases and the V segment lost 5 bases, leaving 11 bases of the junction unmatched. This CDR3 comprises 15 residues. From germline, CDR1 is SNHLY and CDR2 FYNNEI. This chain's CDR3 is CASSLGGTEWEKLFF. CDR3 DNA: TGTGCCAGCAGTTTGGGGGGGACAGAATGGGAAAAACTGTTTTTT. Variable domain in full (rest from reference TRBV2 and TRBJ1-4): EPEVTQTPSHQVTQMGQEVILRCVPISNHLYFYWYRQILGQKVEFLVSFYNNEISEKSEIFDDQFSVERPDGSNFTLKIRSTKLEDSAMYFCASSLGGTEWEKLFFGSGTQLSVL.

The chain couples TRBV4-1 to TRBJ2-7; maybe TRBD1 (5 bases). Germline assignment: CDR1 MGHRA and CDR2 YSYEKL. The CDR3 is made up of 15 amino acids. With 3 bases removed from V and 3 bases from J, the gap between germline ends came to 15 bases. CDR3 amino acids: CASSQTVGMSYEQYF. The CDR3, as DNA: TGCGCCAGCAGCCAGACAGTGGGGATGAGCTACGAGCAGTACTTC.